These 21 T cell receptor beta chains were sequenced from one sample in a study of neurological immune-mediated disorders. TCRdb used MiXCR to reprocess the 5' RACE reads, holding one entry per CDR3 protein. Among more than 50,000 distinct CDR3 sequences listed, about an eighth were seen once. Material: PBMCs. These receptors were collected from a man aged 55 to 69 in good health.

In this sample, this clonotype turned up many times. The chain couples TRBV7-2 to TRBJ2-1; D unclear. The CDR3 contains 15 residues. Germline CDR1 reads SGHTA; CDR2 reads FQGNSA. The V gene lost 0 bases and the J gene lost 0 bases, with 6 bases spanning the gap. The CDR3 bases are TGTGCCAGCAGCTTAGCCCTCGGCTCCTACAATGAGCAGTTCTTC. It translates to CASSLALGSYNEQFF.

This clonotype was found many times. The rearrangement links TRBV9 to TRBJ1-2, with D unclear. Germline CDR1 reads SGDLS; CDR2 reads YYNGEE. The V end was cut by 0 bases, the J end by 0 bases, with 12 bases between. The CDR3 extends over 16 amino acids. DNA for the CDR3: TGTGCCAGCAGCGTAGGGGTCGGCGACACTAACTATGGCTACACCTTC. Protein product: CASSVGVGDTNYGYTF.

There are many counts of this clonotype. The V call is TRBV27, the J call TRBJ2-3; 7 bases match TRBD2. The germline V gene encodes CDR1 MNHEY and CDR2 SMNVEV (reference sequence). J lost 5 bases, V lost 6 bases, and 5 bases had no gene match. This CDR3 spans 13 amino acids. DNA of the CDR3: TGTGCCAGCAGCCTGACTAGCTTAGATACGCAGTATTTT. This sequence encodes CASSLTSLDTQYF.

With respect to this clonotype: Possible read error: a much larger clone is one base away. This chain links TRBV7-2 with TRBJ1-5; no clear D. CDR1 and CDR2 (germline): SGHTA, FQGNSA. The CDR3 sequence is 13 residues long. V gave up 1 base and J gave up 9 bases, with 10 bases separating them. The CDR3 sequence: CASSLVGGRPQHF. The CDR3 DNA reads TGTGCCAGCAGCTTAGTCGGAGGCAGGCCCCAGCATTTT.

This clonotype occurred many times. The rearrangement links TRBV12-3 or TRBV12-4 to TRBJ1-1; unclear D gene. V lost 5 bases, J lost 7 bases, and 11 bases lay in between. This CDR3 region has 12 residues. The CDR3 DNA reads TGTGCCAGCAGTCTGGAGAGGATTGAAGCTTTCTTT. This encodes CASSLERIEAFF.

This clonotype appeared many times. The DNA for the CDR3 is TGTGCCAGCACCAGGGGTGGAGAGAACACAGATACGCAGTATTTT. It translates to CASTRGGENTDTQYF. This rearrangement joins TRBV4-2 to TRBJ2-3; D perhaps matches TRBD1 (6 bases). The V end lost 7 bases, the J end lost 2 bases, and 16 bases lay between the germline ends. Looked up from germline, CDR1 is LGHNA and CDR2 is YNFKEQ. This CDR3 is built from 15 residues.

This clonotype was counted at least ten times. The chain links TRBV7-2 to TRBJ2-1; D gene ambiguous. There are 14 residues in the CDR3. CDR1 and CDR2 from the germline V gene are SGHTA and FQGNSA. V shed 8 bases and J shed 7 bases, with 18 bases lying between them. For the CDR3, the DNA is TGTGCCAGCTCACCGTACGGATCGTGGAATGAGCAGTTCTTC. The encoded protein is CASSPYGSWNEQFF.

This clonotype occurred many times. The chain uses TRBV6-5 and TRBJ1-3; D ambiguous. Germline values: CDR1 MNHEY, CDR2 SVGAGI. V lost 2 bases to trimming and J lost 1 base, with 15 bases between them. The CDR3 consists of 17 residues. The CDR3 loop is CASSYGSGIRSGNTIYF. In DNA form, the CDR3 reads TGTGCCAGCAGTTACGGGTCAGGCATTAGGTCTGGAAACACCATATATTTT.

The rearrangement uses TRBV20-1 and TRBJ1-1, with a tentative D call TRBD1 (5 bases). This CDR3 is built from 13 residues. V was clipped by 6 bases and J by 1 base, with 12 bases between them. The germline V gene has CDR1 DFQATT and CDR2 SNEGSKA (reference sequence). DNA for the CDR3: TGCAGTGCAACAGGCCTCTCGAACACTGAAGCTTTCTTT. It codes for CSATGLSNTEAFF.

This clonotype was picked up many times. This chain connects TRBV18 to TRBJ2-1; D possibly corresponds to TRBD2 (5 bases). There are 15 residues in the CDR3. With 3 bases removed from V and 9 bases from J, the gap between germline ends came to 18 bases. The germline V gene encodes CDR1 KGHSH and CDR2 LQKENI. CDR3 sequence reads: CASSPRSGVLGEQFF. The CDR3, as DNA: TGTGCCAGCTCACCTCGGAGCGGAGTTCTTGGTGAGCAGTTCTTC.

This clonotype was seen at least ten times. This chain joins TRBV10-3 and TRBJ2-5; 8 nucleotides match TRBD2. V was pared by 6 bases and J by 5 bases, with 8 bases of the junction left unmatched. Germline CDR1 is ENHRY and CDR2 is SYGVKD. CDR3 length: 14 amino acids. The CDR3, as DNA: TGTGCCATCAGCGGTACCTCGGGAGGGGAGACCCAGTACTTC. Translation: CAISGTSGGETQYF.

This clonotype was seen at least ten times. V gene TRBV7-8 combines with J gene TRBJ1-1; possibly TRBD1 for D (6 bases). CDR3 length: 17 amino acids. V was shortened by 4 bases and J by 1 base, with 19 bases between the two germline ends. CDR1 is SGHVS, CDR2 FQNEAQ, per germline. The CDR3 protein is CASSSSSGAYWNTEAFF. The CDR3, as DNA: TGTGCCAGCAGCTCCTCGTCGGGGGCCTACTGGAACACTGAAGCTTTCTTT.

This clonotype was counted many times. J is TRBJ1-1 and V is TRBV5-1; 8 nucleotides match TRBD1. Germline trimming cut 0 bases from V and 2 bases from J; bases unmatched to any gene: 3. From germline, CDR1 is SGHRS and CDR2 YFSETQ. This CDR3 spans 15 amino acids. CDR3 DNA sequence: TGCGCCAGCAGCTTGGGACAGGGGATTAACACTGAAGCTTTCTTT. Amino acid sequence: CASSLGQGINTEAFF.

This clonotype was seen at least ten times. This chain connects TRBV7-2 to TRBJ2-3; the D call may be TRBD1 or TRBD2 (5 bases each). The germline V gene encodes CDR1 SGHTA and CDR2 FQGNSA. V was cut by 6 bases and J by 5 bases, with 21 bases left in between. The CDR3 loop spans 16 amino acids. The CDR3 sequence: CASRGFGGSIGDTQYF. The CDR3 DNA reads TGTGCCAGCAGAGGGTTTGGGGGAAGCATAGGAGATACGCAGTATTTT.

This clonotype has a count of ten or more. This chain links TRBV5-1 with TRBJ2-5; perhaps TRBD2 as D (5 bases). The length of the CDR3 is 17 residues. V gave up 0 bases and J gave up 3 bases, with 18 bases separating them. From germline, CDR1 is SGHRS and CDR2 YFSETQ. CDR3 in DNA: TGCGCCAGCAGCTTGGAATTAAGTAGCGAGGCAGAAGAGACCCAGTACTTC. Its protein product is CASSLELSSEAEETQYF.

This clonotype was counted ten times or more. The V call is TRBV28, the J call TRBJ2-6; no clear D gene. Germline-derived CDR1 and CDR2 are MDHEN and SYDVKM. CDR3 length: 12 amino acids. Trimming shortened V by 6 bases and J by 4 bases, and 4 bases separated the two germline ends. The CDR3 nucleotides are TGTGCCAGCAGGGGGGGGGCCAACGTCCTGACTTTC. Protein product: CASRGGANVLTF.

This clonotype showed up many times. The chain carries TRBV20-1 and TRBJ1-1, with unresolved D. This CDR3 is built from 12 residues. CDR1 and CDR2 from the germline V gene are DFQATT and SNEGSKA (reference sequence). Written as DNA, the CDR3 is TGCAGCGCGTTCGGGAAAATCACTGAAGCTTTCTTT. It encodes CSAFGKITEAFF.

This clonotype was seen at least ten times. The chain links TRBV7-2 to TRBJ1-6, with TRBD1 matching 7 bases. This CDR3 has 14 amino acids. The junction had 8 bases not matched to a gene; V was cut back by 8 bases and J by 7 bases. The V gene's germline CDR1 is SGHTA and CDR2 FQGNSA. This CDR3 reads CASGIRQGNSPLHF. The CDR3 coding sequence is TGTGCCAGCGGCATAAGACAGGGCAATTCACCCCTCCACTTT.

At least ten counts were recorded for this clonotype. The chain joins TRBV20-1 to TRBJ2-3; possible D gene TRBD2, 5 bases. Germline lookup yields CDR1 DFQATT and CDR2 SNEGSKA (reference sequence). Deletions cut 3 bases from V and 1 base from J, with 8 bases between. The CDR3 consists of 13 residues. Here the CDR3 DNA reads TGCAGTGCTAGCAGCGGTGGCACAGATACGCAGTATTTT. It encodes CSASSGGTDTQYF.

This clonotype has ten or more counts. The chain combines TRBV20-1 with TRBJ2-7, with 8 nucleotides matching TRBD2. Trimming took 6 bases from V and 3 from J; bases not matched to a gene: 7. Germline lookup yields CDR1 DFQATT and CDR2 SNEGSKA (reference sequence). This CDR3 is built from 13 residues. The DNA of the CDR3 is TGCAGTGCCGCCCCGGGACTAGACTACGAGCAGTACTTC. Its protein is CSAAPGLDYEQYF.

The chain joins TRBV10-3 to TRBJ1-1, with D possibly matching TRBD1 (6 bases). The CDR3 has 13 residues. Trimming removed 10 bases at V and 6 bases at J, with 18 bases between. Per the germline V gene, CDR1 is ENHRY and CDR2 is SYGVKD. The CDR3 sequence is CATGRGPGAEAFF. The CDR3 coding sequence is TGTGCCACCGGTCGGGGCCCAGGGGCTGAAGCTTTCTTT.